One T cell receptor (beta chain) is described in this entry. The data were obtained in a study of blood T cell repertoires in COVID-19. Study in general: Acute and convalescent COVID-19 samples came from the United States, Italy and Spain.

Germline CDR1 LNHDA, CDR2 SQIVND (reference sequence). Unmatched junction bases numbered 5, after V lost 6 bases and J lost 1 base. This CDR3 has 14 residues. As originally analysed: The assay estimated nucleated cells by amplifying reference gene primers. Some clones are missing from TCRdb's copy, which holds only in-frame ones; the method was immunoSEQ multiplex PCR. The DNA was the basis for D and trimming; V, J and clone size are from that table. The data contain about 200,000 clones, around 94% of them singletons. Material for sequencing was peripheral blood. This TCR was sampled from a young man with COVID-19, enrolled during active disease. The chain is built from TRBV19 and TRBJ1-1; 7 nucleotides align to TRBD1. The CDR3 is CASSRQGRNTEAFF. The CDR3 DNA reads TGTGCCAGTAGCAGACAGGGACGGAACACTGAAGCTTTCTTT.